This record covers a single T cell receptor (beta chain). Antigen: not known. Using immunoSEQ multiplex PCR, the repertoire was profiled, and TCRdb retains in-frame clones only, with some absent. The repertoire has roughly 2.4 million clones, around 95% of them found once; the top ten carry 0.13%. The data are from a study of shared clonotypes between healthy human individuals. Both subsets, CD45RA+ naive and CD45RA-negative memory, were split from the CD4+ cells. The CDR3 consists of 15 residues. Trimming at V came to 6 bases and at J to 1 base, leaving 4 bases not matched to a gene. The germline CDR1 and CDR2 sequences are MNHNS and SASEGT. General study points: Relative to their counterparts shared across all four donors, non-shared clonotypes exhibited diminished generation probabilities.

This clonotype was obtained from a man aged 18 to 30 in good health. This chain uses TRBV6-1 with TRBJ2-2; 8 nucleotides align to TRBD2. Sequencing input: naive CD4+ T cells sorted from blood. The subset here: CD45RA+ positively selected. The CDR3 coding sequence is TGTGCCAGCAGCCCGGGACTAGTGAACACCGGGGAGCTGTTTTTT. Translated, it gives CASSPGLVNTGELFF.